This record concerns one T cell receptor beta chain sequence. Its antigen is undetermined. These data belong to a study of beta chain features in type 1 diabetes. Germline V lookup: CDR1 SGHNT, CDR2 YYREEE (reference sequence). CDR3 length: 12 residues. With 5 bases removed from V and 14 bases from J, the gap between germline ends came to 17 bases. Whole-study results and caveats: When Type 1 diabetes patients were examined, their TCRB CDR3s proved moderately but significantly shorter in all four CD4+ subsets.

Every isolated RNA sample was fully reverse transcribed, so sequencing captured expressed TCRB transcripts. The method was immunoSEQ multiplex PCR; TCRdb's version includes in-frame clones alone and lacks a portion of them. The table has approximately 120,000 clones, 15% to 20% seen once. The chain couples TRBV5-4 to TRBJ2-4, with D maybe TRBD1 (5 bases). The TCR originated in a young man with type 1 diabetes. Sequenced material: central memory CD4+ T cells from blood. The CDR3 DNA is TGTGCCAGCAGGTCGCAGGGATCTAATGAGTACTTC. Amino acids: CASRSQGSNEYF.